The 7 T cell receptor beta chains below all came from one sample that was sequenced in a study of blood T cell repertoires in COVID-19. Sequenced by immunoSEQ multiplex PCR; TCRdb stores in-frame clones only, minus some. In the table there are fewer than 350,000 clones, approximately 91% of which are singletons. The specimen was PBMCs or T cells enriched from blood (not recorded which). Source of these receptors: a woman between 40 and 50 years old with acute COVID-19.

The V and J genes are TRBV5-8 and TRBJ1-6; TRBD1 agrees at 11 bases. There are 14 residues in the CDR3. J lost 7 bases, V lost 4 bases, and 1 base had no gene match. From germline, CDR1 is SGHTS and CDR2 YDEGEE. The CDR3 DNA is TGTGCCAGCAGCCGGGACAGGGGGAATTCACCCCTCCACTTT. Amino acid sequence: CASSRDRGNSPLHF.

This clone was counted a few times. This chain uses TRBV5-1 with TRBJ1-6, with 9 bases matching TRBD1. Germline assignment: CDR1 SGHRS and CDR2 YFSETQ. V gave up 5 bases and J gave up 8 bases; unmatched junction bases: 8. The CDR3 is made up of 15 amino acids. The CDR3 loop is CASSSTDRGDSPLHF. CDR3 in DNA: TGCGCCAGCAGTTCGACGGACAGGGGTGATTCACCCCTCCACTTT.

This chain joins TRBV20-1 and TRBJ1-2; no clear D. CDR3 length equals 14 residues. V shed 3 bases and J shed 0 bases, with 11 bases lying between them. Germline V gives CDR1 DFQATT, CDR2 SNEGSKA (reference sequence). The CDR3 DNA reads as TGCAGTGCTAGTCCCGCGGCGTCTAACTATGGCTACACCTTC. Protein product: CSASPAASNYGYTF.

The CDR3 loop is CASSQTGTGGTEAFF. CDR3 DNA sequence: TGTGCCAGCAGTCAGACCGGGACAGGGGGAACTGAAGCTTTCTTT. V usage is TRBV6-5 and J usage is TRBJ1-1, with TRBD1 matching over 11 bases. The CDR3 totals 15 residues. Germline values: CDR1 MNHEY, CDR2 SVGAGI. V was pared by 5 bases and J by 5 bases, with 7 bases of the junction left unmatched.

CDR3 in amino acids: CASRPGLKTYEQYF. The DNA for the CDR3 is TGTGCCAGCAGGCCAGGGCTAAAGACCTACGAGCAGTACTTC. The chain combines TRBV28 with TRBJ2-7; possibly TRBD1 for D (5 bases). CDR3 length equals 14 residues. V was cut by 6 bases and J by 2 bases, with 14 bases left in between. Germline-derived CDR1 and CDR2 are MDHEN and SYDVKM.

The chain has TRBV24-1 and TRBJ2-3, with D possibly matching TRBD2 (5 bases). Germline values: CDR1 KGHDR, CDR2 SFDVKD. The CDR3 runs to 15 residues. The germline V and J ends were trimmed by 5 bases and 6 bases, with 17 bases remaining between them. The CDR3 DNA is TGTGCCACCAGTGGTGCGGAGAGGGTGATGGATACGCAGTATTTT. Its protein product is CATSGAERVMDTQYF.

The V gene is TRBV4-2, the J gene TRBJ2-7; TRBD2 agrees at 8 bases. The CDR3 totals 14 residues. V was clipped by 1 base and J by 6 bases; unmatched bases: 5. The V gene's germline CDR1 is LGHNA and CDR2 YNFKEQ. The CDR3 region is CASSQVVSGAEQYF. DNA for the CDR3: TGTGCCAGCAGCCAAGTGGTTAGCGGGGCCGAGCAGTACTTC.